This TCR beta chain emerged from a study of cytomegalovirus exposure and HLA in healthy donors. Here immunoSEQ multiplex PCR was the method, and the copy in TCRdb shows in-frame clones only, minus some. The table records 200,000 to 250,000 clones, approximately 88% of them present only once. The CDR3 spans 13 residues. With 6 bases removed from V and 3 bases from J, the gap between germline ends came to 12 bases. Germline CDR1 reads MDHEN; CDR2 reads SYDVKM. This clone appeared once. The rearrangement joins TRBV28 to TRBJ2-7; D is perhaps TRBD2 (5 bases). The sequenced sample consisted of PBMCs. This sequence originates from a woman younger than 45 in good health and CMV-seropositive. Here the CDR3 reads CASSSTGNYEQYF. DNA of the CDR3: TGTGCCAGCAGCTCAACCGGGAACTACGAGCAGTACTTC.